This T cell receptor (beta chain) was captured in a study of T cells in lung cancer brain metastases listed by TCRdb under 2018. Some background on the complete study: Of the 20 patients, 15 to 17 had a history of tobacco use, with a median of roughly 40 pack-years. Most of the roughly 20 patients received no interval therapy between primary and metastasis resection. A median interval of about 340 days was observed between acquisition of the primary and brain metastasis specimens. The study compared TCR beta CDR3 repertoires of fully resected primary non-small cell lung cancers with those of paired brain metastases. The cohort comprised around 20 patients contributing 40 specimens, one primary lung lesion and one brain metastasis each. Of the patients, some eleven were female and several were male, and their median age at first diagnosis was 55 to 60 years. The average DNA integrity number was 3.5 to 4.5 in both primary and metastatic specimens, and the two sites did not differ significantly. General study outcomes and caveats: DNA fragmentation in the FFPE samples may have prevented recovery of the complete infiltrating T cell repertoire. A significantly larger repertoire fraction was made up by the ten most abundant clones in brain metastases than in primaries, which was suggestive of clonal expansion. It was not possible to control for the effects of preoperative corticosteroids on T cell infiltration in brain metastases. Significantly fewer unique productive clones were found in brain metastases than in paired primaries (median around 1,400 versus 4,600). Most clones were found to be lesion-specific, and limited overlap was observed between paired lesions (mean Morisita index roughly 0.25).

Patients underwent resection for synchronous oligometastatic disease or delayed recurrence of a solitary brain metastasis. To avoid including cancers other than NSCLC, any patient with a history of multiple malignancies was excluded. Tumor areas were macrodissected from 5 or 6 deparaffinized roughly 10 um unstained sections, using marked H&E slides as a guide. All specimens were fixed in formalin and embedded in paraffin (FFPE). The AllPrep DNA/RNA FFPE Kit was used for extraction of genomic DNA. Based on the germline V gene, the CDR1 and CDR2 sequences are LGHNA and YNFKEQ. From cysteine to phenylalanine, the CDR3 is 15 amino acids long. CDR3 DNA only is kept here, 45 bases in frame from base 1. V is cut back by 4 bases and J by 3 bases, with 2 bases in the junction unmatched. As to this clone: Its antigen remains unidentified. No quality values exist for individual bases; no much larger clone is one base distant.

Each sample received about 2 to 5.5 ug of genomic DNA as input, and the DNA input was kept equal within each pair of samples. TCR beta libraries were constructed with the immunoSEQ hsTCRbeta Kit, with multiplexed V and J gene primers used across two PCR steps. The pooled libraries, together with positive and negative controls, were sequenced on an Illumina MiSeq running a 100-cycle paired-end protocol. Per the authors' processing: Raw data were processed by the immunoSEQ vendor into normalized, annotated TCR beta repertoire reports. Richness was defined as the number of unique clones by nucleotide sequence, and the iChao1 and Efron-Thisted estimators were used to extrapolate total richness. To characterize and compare the paired lesions, the analysis used Pielou's evenness, Simpson's index, the proportional abundance of the top-ten clones, and the Morisita overlap index. As stored in TCRdb, this immuneACCESS dataset retains in-frame rearrangements with V and J assigned. A fraction of the clones does not appear; measured against another copy, unresolved V genes explain less than half of the discrepancy, and the remainder lacks a known reason. V and J calls plus clone size are reproduced from that table; the DNA served to infer D and trimming. The table for this sample lists around 2,500 clones; approximately 91% of them were counted only once. 4.4% of the sample is in the top ten clones.

The source of this sequence is a woman in her fifties or sixties with non-small cell lung cancer. The sequence is built from TRBV4-2 and TRBJ2-2; 10 central nucleotides agree with TRBD2. What was sequenced was tumor tissue from the primary lung tumor. Sample cell subset or site, as interpreted from the label and publication: primary lung cancer lesion. The CDR3 here reads CASSPLAGDTGELFF. The DNA sequence is TGTGCCAGCAGCCCCCTAGCGGGAGACACCGGGGAGCTGTTTTTT.